The 29 T cell receptor beta chains given below trace back to one sample, sequenced in a study of blood T cell repertoires in COVID-19. Using immunoSEQ multiplex PCR, the repertoire was profiled, and TCRdb retains in-frame clones only, with some absent. The table shows around 45,000 clones, with 65% to 85% occurring only once. The sample comprised peripheral blood. Source of these receptors: an elderly man in a cohort sampled during active COVID-19.

The table lists this clone with a count of one. V and J are TRBV10-2 and TRBJ1-1, with TRBD1 matching over 9 bases. V trimming: 10 bases; J trimming: 2 bases; junction bases outside the gene matches: 5. This CDR3 has 13 amino acids. The germline V gene encodes CDR1 WSHSY and CDR2 SAAADI. The CDR3 region is CAIADRGNTEAFF. CDR3 bases: TGCGCCATTGCGGACAGGGGTAACACTGAAGCTTTCTTT.

The rearrangement uses TRBV30 and TRBJ1-2, with TRBD1 identical over 8 bases. The germline V gene has CDR1 GTSNPN and CDR2 SVGIG (reference sequence). The CDR3 totals 16 residues. V lost 0 bases, J lost 7 bases, and 13 bases stayed unmatched. CDR3 nucleotides: TGTGCCTGGAGTGTAATCCCGACAGGGGTTAGAGGTGGCTACACCTTC. This encodes CAWSVIPTGVRGGYTF.

The gene calls are TRBV27 and TRBJ2-7; 8 bases line up with TRBD1. The V gene end was trimmed by 6 bases and the J gene end by 7 bases; junction bases not matched to a gene: 8. The CDR3 loop spans 13 amino acids. In germline, CDR1 is MNHEY, CDR2 SMNVEV (reference sequence). This CDR3 is CASRRTGRIEQYF. The CDR3 nucleotides read TGTGCCAGCAGGAGGACAGGGAGGATTGAGCAGTACTTC.

This clone was observed once. This chain connects TRBV19 to TRBJ1-1; TRBD1 agrees at 8 bases. V lost 3 bases to trimming and J lost 2 bases; unmatched junction nucleotides: 8. The CDR3 covers 16 residues. Germline V gives CDR1 LNHDA, CDR2 SQIVND (reference sequence). CDR3 bases: TGTGCCAGTAGTATGGGGGACAGGAGATTTAACACTGAAGCTTTCTTT. Protein product: CASSMGDRRFNTEAFF.

The chain combines TRBV27 with TRBJ2-3; 11 bases are a match to TRBD2. Trimming cost V 8 bases and J 2 bases; bases outside gene matches: 6. The CDR3 has 15 residues. In germline, CDR1 is MNHEY, CDR2 SMNVEV (reference sequence). The CDR3 spells CASPIAGGVTDTQYF. The DNA for the CDR3 is TGTGCCAGCCCAATAGCGGGGGGGGTCACAGATACGCAGTATTTT.

The gene calls are TRBV15 and TRBJ2-3; 8 bases map to TRBD2. Germline loops: CDR1 LNHNV, CDR2 YYDKDF (reference sequence). J was trimmed by 0 bases and V by 4 bases; bases with no gene match: 6. The CDR3 length is 16 residues. The CDR3, as DNA: TGTGCCACCAGCACTGCTAGCGGGCGAAGCACAGATACGCAGTATTTT. Its translation is CATSTASGRSTDTQYF.

This clone has more than one count but fewer than ten. This rearrangement joins TRBV5-1 to TRBJ1-1; 9 bases map to TRBD1. Germline assignment: CDR1 SGHRS and CDR2 YFSETQ. There are 16 residues in the CDR3. V was pared by 1 base and J by 0 bases, with 4 bases of the junction left unmatched. As DNA, the CDR3 is TGCGCCAGCAGCTTGACAGGGGGCGCATTGAACACTGAAGCTTTCTTT. Translation: CASSLTGGALNTEAFF. The full variable domain, in which reference TRBV5-1 and TRBJ1-1 provide the parts outside the CDR3, is KAGVTQTPRYLIKTRGQQVTLSCSPISGHRSVSWYQQTPGQGLQFLFEYFSETQRNKGNFPGRFSGRQFSNSRSEMNVSTLELGDSALYLCASSLTGGALNTEAFFGQGTRLTVV.

The rearrangement links TRBV2 to TRBJ2-5, with no clear D. The CDR3 spans 10 residues. V gave up 8 bases and J gave up 6 bases, with 7 bases separating them. CDR1 is SNHLY, CDR2 FYNNEI, per germline. CDR3 sequence reads: CASSVKTQYF. DNA for the CDR3: TGTGCCAGCTCTGTAAAGACCCAGTACTTC. The whole variable domain, filled in from reference TRBV2 and TRBJ2-5, reads EPEVTQTPSHQVTQMGQEVILRCVPISNHLYFYWYRQILGQKVEFLVSFYNNEISEKSEIFDDQFSVERPDGSNFTLKIRSTKLEDSAMYFCASSVKTQYFGPGTRLLVL.

The V gene is TRBV19, the J gene TRBJ1-2; 8 bases line up with TRBD1. The J segment lost 8 bases and the V segment lost 5 bases, leaving 4 bases of the junction unmatched. Germline V lookup: CDR1 LNHDA, CDR2 SQIVND (reference sequence). This CDR3 is built from 12 residues. The DNA for the CDR3 is TGTGCCAGTAGTGCAAGGACAGGGGGCTACACCTTC. The encoded protein is CASSARTGGYTF.

The V and J genes are TRBV27 and TRBJ2-1; 10 bases line up with TRBD2. CDR1 and CDR2 from the germline V gene are MNHEY and SMNVEV (reference sequence). The J segment lost 6 bases and the V segment lost 2 bases, leaving 7 bases of the junction unmatched. The CDR3 has 16 residues. The CDR3 reads CASSLSGSGRSNEQFF. CDR3 DNA sequence: TGTGCCAGCAGTTTAAGCGGTAGCGGGAGGAGCAATGAGCAGTTCTTC.

The rearrangement links TRBV14 to TRBJ1-1, with 7 nucleotides matching TRBD1. Germline V lookup: CDR1 SGHDN, CDR2 FVKESK. V dropped 8 bases and J dropped 6; count of bases not matched to a gene: 9. The CDR3 has 13 residues. The CDR3 protein is CASGDRAGAEAFF. The CDR3 region has the DNA TGTGCCAGCGGCGACAGGGCCGGGGCTGAAGCTTTCTTT.

The chain combines TRBV29-1 with TRBJ2-5; 11 bases map to TRBD2. The germline V gene has CDR1 SQVTM and CDR2 ANQGSEA. Trimming at V came to 2 bases and at J to 4 bases, leaving 6 bases not matched to a gene. This CDR3 has 15 residues. This CDR3 reads CSVERSSGGRETQYF. In DNA, the CDR3 is TGCAGCGTTGAAAGGTCTAGCGGGGGGAGAGAGACCCAGTACTTC. The full variable domain, with the rest looked up from reference TRBV29-1 and TRBJ2-5, is SAVISQKPSRDICQRGTSLTIQCQVDSQVTMMFWYRQQPGQSLTLIATANQGSEATYESGFVIDKFPISRPNLTFSTLTVSNMSPEDSSIYLCSVERSSGGRETQYFGPGTRLLVL.

The V and J genes are TRBV7-6 and TRBJ2-7; 7 positions agree with TRBD1. CDR1 is SGHVS and CDR2 is FNYEAQ in the germline V gene. The V gene end was trimmed by 1 base and the J gene end by 3 bases; junction bases not matched to a gene: 6. The CDR3 runs 15 residues. CDR3 amino acids: CASSLGTGQIYEQYF. Written as DNA, the CDR3 is TGTGCCAGCAGCTTAGGGACGGGACAGATCTACGAGCAGTACTTC.

CDR3 amino acids: CASSLAGRPNTEAFF. CDR3 sequence (DNA): TGTGCCAGCAGCTTGGCCGGTCGTCCGAACACTGAAGCTTTCTTT. The V call is TRBV5-6, the J call TRBJ1-1, with D unresolved. The CDR3 is 15 residues long. Between the trimmed V and J ends, which lost 0 bases and 1 base, there was a span of 10 bases. The V gene's germline CDR1 is SGHDT and CDR2 YYEEEE.

This sequence joins TRBV7-2 and TRBJ2-7; the match to TRBD1 covers 9 bases. The length of the CDR3 is 15 residues. Germline V gene data show CDR1 as SGHTA and CDR2 as FQGNSA. V lost 5 bases to trimming and J lost 5 bases; unmatched junction nucleotides: 10. CDR3 sequence: CASSPGQGLVDEQYF. In DNA, the CDR3 is TGTGCCAGCAGCCCCGGACAGGGGTTAGTGGACGAGCAGTACTTC.

This sequence joins TRBV5-6 and TRBJ2-1; possibly TRBD1 for D (6 bases). Trimming took 2 bases from V and 1 from J, leaving 7 bases between them. The CDR3 extends over 14 amino acids. Germline loops: CDR1 SGHDT, CDR2 YYEEEE. CDR3 sequence (DNA): TGTGCCAGCAGCTTTCAGGGGTCCTACAATGAGCAGTTCTTC. Translation: CASSFQGSYNEQFF.

The chain links TRBV7-2 to TRBJ1-1, with TRBD1 identical over 7 bases. Germline V gene sequence: CDR1 SGHTA, CDR2 FQGNSA. This CDR3 has 13 amino acids. Germline trimming cut 5 bases from V and 7 bases from J; bases unmatched to any gene: 7. The CDR3 sequence: CASSLYRGNEAFF. CDR3 DNA sequence: TGTGCCAGCAGCCTATACAGGGGAAATGAAGCTTTCTTT.

The genes are TRBV4-3 and TRBJ2-2; 13 bases line up with TRBD2. The germline V gene encodes CDR1 LGHNA and CDR2 YSLEER. CDR3 length: 17 amino acids. Unmatched junction bases numbered 2, after V lost 1 base and J lost 3 bases. CDR3 DNA sequence: TGCGCCAGCAGCCAAGGACTAGCGGGAGGTTACACCGGGGAGCTGTTTTTT. Its translation is CASSQGLAGGYTGELFF.

CDR3 nucleotides: TGTGCCAGCAGCTTGGGACTAGCGGGATACGGCACAGATACGCAGTATTTT. This encodes CASSLGLAGYGTDTQYF. The J gene is TRBJ2-3, the V gene TRBV7-2, with 13 bases fitting TRBD2. CDR3 length equals 17 residues. Germline-derived CDR1 and CDR2 are SGHTA and FQGNSA. With V trimmed by 3 bases and J by 1 base, 4 bases remained unmatched.

The J gene is TRBJ1-2, the V gene TRBV15; D is ambiguous. V was pared by 1 base and J by 2 bases, with 14 bases between. CDR3 size: 16 residues. CDR1 and CDR2 (germline): LNHNV, YYDKDF (reference sequence). CDR3 amino acids: CATSRVNTAGNYGYTF. DNA of the CDR3: TGTGCCACCAGCAGAGTTAACACCGCGGGGAACTATGGCTACACCTTC.

This sequence joins TRBV18 and TRBJ2-2, with no clear D. V was trimmed by 3 bases and J by 0 bases, leaving 11 bases between them. This CDR3 region has 16 residues. CDR1 and CDR2 from the germline V gene are KGHSH and LQKENI. The CDR3 nucleotides are TGTGCCAGCTCACCCCGCGGCGGCGCGAACACCGGGGAGCTGTTTTTT. Protein product: CASSPRGGANTGELFF. The variable domain in full, with the rest retrieved from reference TRBV18 and TRBJ2-2, is NAGVMQNPRHLVRRRGQEARLRCSPMKGHSHVYWYRQLPEEGLKFMVYLQKENIIDESGMPKERFSAEFPKEGPSILRIQQVVRGDSAAYFCASSPRGGANTGELFFGEGSRLTVL.

V gene TRBV29-1 combines with J gene TRBJ1-1; D is perhaps TRBD1 (6 bases). Trimming stripped 7 bases from V and 0 bases from J, with 12 bases between. The CDR3 spans 13 residues. The germline CDR1 and CDR2 sequences are SQVTM and ANQGSEA. CDR3 DNA: TGCAGCGGGAAACAGGGCATGAACACTGAAGCTTTCTTT. Its translation is CSGKQGMNTEAFF.

This sequence joins TRBV3-1 (or the pseudogene TRBV3-2) and TRBJ1-1, with 9 bases lining up with TRBD1. This CDR3 has 15 amino acids. Per germline, CDR1 LGHDT and CDR2 YNNKEL (reference sequence). V gave up 6 bases and J gave up 1 base; unmatched junction bases: 6. In DNA form, the CDR3 reads TGTGCCAGCAGGCTCCGGGACAGGGAGAACACTGAAGCTTTCTTT. Protein: CASRLRDRENTEAFF.

The chain joins TRBV7-9 to TRBJ1-1; 9 bases map to TRBD1. Trimming at V came to 1 base and at J to 4 bases, leaving 7 bases not matched to a gene. CDR1 and CDR2 from the germline V gene are SEHNR and FQNEAQ (reference sequence). The CDR3 extends over 16 amino acids. The CDR3 is CASSLEGQGRRTEAFF. The DNA of the CDR3 is TGTGCCAGCAGCTTAGAGGGACAGGGTCGGCGCACTGAAGCTTTCTTT.

This chain connects TRBV27 to TRBJ2-6; 14 bases line up with TRBD2. This CDR3 region has 19 residues. Per germline, CDR1 MNHEY and CDR2 SMNVEV (reference sequence). The V gene end was trimmed by 6 bases and the J gene end by 0 bases; junction bases not matched to a gene: 7. In DNA form, the CDR3 reads TGTGCCAGCAGGCCGGGACTAGCGGGGGATTCCTCTGGGGCCAACGTCCTGACTTTC. Protein sequence: CASRPGLAGDSSGANVLTF. The full variable domain, completed using reference TRBV27 and TRBJ2-6, is EAQVTQNPRYLITVTGKKLTVTCSQNMNHEYMSWYRQDPGLGLRQIYYSMNVEVTDKGDVPEGYKVSRKEKRNFPLILESPSPNQTSLYFCASRPGLAGDSSGANVLTFGAGSRLTVL.

The J gene is TRBJ1-1, the V gene TRBV29-1; TRBD1 matches at 8 bases. The CDR3 is made up of 12 amino acids. The ends lost 0 bases at V and 8 bases at J; junction bases unmatched: 2. Per the germline V gene, CDR1 is SQVTM and CDR2 is ANQGSEA. CDR3 sequence reads: CSVEEAGGEAFF. The CDR3 DNA reads TGCAGCGTTGAAGAGGCAGGGGGCGAAGCTTTCTTT.

This chain uses TRBV6-2 or TRBV6-3 with TRBJ1-5, with 8 bases identical to TRBD1. V was pared by 2 bases and J by 1 base, with 7 bases of the junction left unmatched. The CDR3 has 17 residues. Germline V gene lookup returns CDR1 MNHEY and CDR2 SVGEGT. DNA for the CDR3: TGTGCCAGCAGTTACCATGGGACAGGCGTCAGCAATCAGCCCCAGCATTTT. It specifies CASSYHGTGVSNQPQHF.

The J gene is TRBJ2-7, the V gene TRBV2; 13 bases fit TRBD2. Germline lookup yields CDR1 SNHLY and CDR2 FYNNEI. V shed 4 bases and J 1 base; nucleotides not matched to a gene: 1. This CDR3 region has 15 residues. CDR3 protein: CASSGTSGGSYEQYF. The CDR3 coding sequence is TGTGCCAGCAGTGGGACTAGCGGGGGTTCCTACGAGCAGTACTTC.

This clone was observed a single time. The V gene is TRBV27, the J gene TRBJ1-1, with D maybe TRBD1 (5 bases). This CDR3 contains 13 residues. The V and J ends lost 5 bases and 3 bases respectively, with 10 bases between them. Germline assignment: CDR1 MNHEY and CDR2 SMNVEV (reference sequence). Written as DNA, the CDR3 is TGTGCCAGCAGTCAAGGGGCGTACACTGAAGCTTTCTTT. This gives the protein CASSQGAYTEAFF.